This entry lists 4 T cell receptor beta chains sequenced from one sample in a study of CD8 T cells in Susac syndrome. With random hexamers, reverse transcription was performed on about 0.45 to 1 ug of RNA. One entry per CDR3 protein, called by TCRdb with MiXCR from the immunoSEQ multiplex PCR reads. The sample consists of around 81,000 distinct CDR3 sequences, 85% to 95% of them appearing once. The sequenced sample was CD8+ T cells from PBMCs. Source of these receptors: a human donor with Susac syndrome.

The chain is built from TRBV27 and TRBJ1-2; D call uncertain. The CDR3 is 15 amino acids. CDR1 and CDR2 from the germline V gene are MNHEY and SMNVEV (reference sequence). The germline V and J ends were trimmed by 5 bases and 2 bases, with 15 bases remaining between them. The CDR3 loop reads CASSPLLRTNYGYTF. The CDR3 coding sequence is TGTGCCAGCAGTCCCCTCCTCAGAACGAACTATGGCTACACCTTC.

Here the CDR3 reads CASSQEEAGGPGETQYF. CDR3 in DNA: TGTGCCAGCAGCCAAGAGGAAGCGGGGGGGCCCGGAGAGACCCAGTACTTC. The chain recombines TRBV4-2 with TRBJ2-5; 10 bases are shared with TRBD2. The CDR3 has 17 residues. J lost 4 bases, V lost 0 bases, and 8 bases had no gene match. Germline assignment: CDR1 LGHNA and CDR2 YNFKEQ.

The DNA for the CDR3 is TGTGCCAGTAGTATTTCTCACTTGGTGGGGGCTGAAGCTTTCTTT. Residues: CASSISHLVGAEAFF. The V gene is TRBV19, the J gene TRBJ1-1, with a possible D match to TRBD1 (5 bases). The CDR3 runs to 15 residues. Germline assignment: CDR1 LNHDA and CDR2 SQIVND (reference sequence). V was pared by 3 bases and J by 6 bases, with 17 bases between.

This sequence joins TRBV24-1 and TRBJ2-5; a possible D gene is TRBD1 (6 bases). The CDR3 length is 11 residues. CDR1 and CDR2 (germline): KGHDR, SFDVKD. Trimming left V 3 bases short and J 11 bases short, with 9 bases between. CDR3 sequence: CATSDGGQQYF. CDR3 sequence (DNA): TGTGCCACCAGTGATGGTGGACAGCAGTACTTC.